This TCR beta chain appears in the sequencing data of a study of blood T cell repertoires in COVID-19. This clone occurred once. The ends were cut back, 6 bases at V and 8 bases at J, with 12 bases in the middle. The CDR3 is 12 residues long. Looked up from germline, CDR1 is MNHEY and CDR2 is SVGAGI. Method: immunoSEQ multiplex PCR; TCRdb's copy keeps in-frame clones and lacks some. The sample holds 150,000 or so clones, around 79% seen once. Source material: peripheral blood. This rearrangement joins TRBV6-5 to TRBJ2-3; the D gene is possibly TRBD1 (5 bases). The receptor was isolated from a woman in her 70s with COVID-19, enrolled during active disease. In DNA form, the CDR3 reads TGTGCCAGCAGCGCCGACAGAGGTACGCAGTATTTT. Protein sequence: CASSADRGTQYF.